This TCR beta chain comes out of a study of early T cells in non-severe SARS-CoV-2 infection. Looking at the study overall: The input, bulk RNA from unsorted whole blood, was sequenced, and chains were unpaired.

Note on this clonotype: The antigen is undetermined.

Study observations and caveats: VDJdb matches were skewed toward anti-spike CD8 T cell responses.

Individual cDNA molecules received unique molecular identifiers. TCRdb re-analysed the 5' RACE reads in MiXCR, keeping a single row per CDR3 protein. This table has about 35,000 distinct CDR3 sequences, 5% appearing once. The CDR3 is 13 amino acids. V dropped 4 bases and J dropped 7 bases, with 13 bases sitting between them. Germline loops: CDR1 SNHLY, CDR2 FYNNEI. The clonotype originates from an adult who was a healthcare worker with PCR-confirmed SARS-CoV-2 infection or an uninfected control (not recorded which). The source material was whole blood. The chain links TRBV2 to TRBJ1-2; D not resolved. CDR3 sequence (DNA): TGTGCCAGCAGTGGATCCGGGCGAAGTGGCTACACCTTC. This encodes CASSGSGRSGYTF.